Shown below are 24 T cell receptor beta chains from a single sample sequenced in a study of T cells in Graves' hyperthyroidism and ophthalmopathy. RNA transcripts provided the source from which TCR beta CDR3 regions were amplified. HTBI primers were the set used in a first-round RT-PCR of the TCR CDR3. Each CDR3 protein gets one entry after TCRdb re-called the multiplex PCR reads with MiXCR. The sample lists about 380,000 distinct CDR3 sequences, about a fifth occurring once. The sequenced sample was blood. These receptors were collected from a man aged 18 to 29 with Graves' ophthalmopathy.

The CDR3 here is CASNPGQAVNTEAFF. In DNA, the CDR3 is TGTGCCAGCAACCCGGGACAGGCGGTGAACACTGAAGCTTTCTTT. The chain links TRBV18 to TRBJ1-1; 8 bases agree with TRBD1. With 8 bases clipped from V and 0 bases from J, the junction kept 8 bases outside the gene matches. Germline V gives CDR1 KGHSH, CDR2 LQKENI. The CDR3 length is 15 residues.

This clonotype came up many times. The V and J genes are TRBV2 and TRBJ2-1; 13 bases line up with TRBD2. CDR1 is SNHLY, CDR2 FYNNEI, per germline. With V trimmed by 2 bases and J by 11 bases, 9 bases remained unmatched. This CDR3 comprises 16 residues. CDR3 DNA sequence: TGTGCCAGCAGTGAAACTAGGACTAGCGGGGGCGGGAAGCAGTTCTTC. It is translated as CASSETRTSGGGKQFF.

A word on this clonotype: Just one base apart from a much larger clone, this may be a read error. The chain links TRBV12-3 or TRBV12-4 to TRBJ1-1; TRBD1 agrees at 11 bases. The V and J ends lost 3 bases and 4 bases, in that order; junction bases with no gene match: 10. The CDR3 covers 17 residues. Here the CDR3 reads CASSLPGQGAYGTEAFF. CDR3 DNA: TGTGCCAGCAGTTTGCCCGGACAGGGGGCATATGGCACTGAAGCTTTCTTT.

The chain carries TRBV5-1 and TRBJ1-5; weak D call: TRBD1 (5 bases). The germline gives CDR1 SGHRS, CDR2 YFSETQ. The CDR3 is made up of 15 amino acids. Trimming cost V 0 bases and J 5 bases, with 12 bases left between them. The DNA of the CDR3 is TGCGCCAGCAGCTTGGATGGCGGGGCCCATCAGCCCCAGCATTTT. Translating gives CASSLDGGAHQPQHF.

This clonotype was picked up many times. The V gene is TRBV2, the J gene TRBJ1-1; TRBD1 matches at 7 bases. The junction had 10 bases not matched to a gene; V was cut back by 8 bases and J by 1 base. Germline CDR1 reads SNHLY; CDR2 reads FYNNEI. CDR3 length equals 15 residues. As DNA, the CDR3 is TGTGCCAGCCGCAAGGGGGGGACAGCGAACACTGAAGCTTTCTTT. Translating gives CASRKGGTANTEAFF.

For this clonotype: This may be a read error: a much more frequent sequence differs by one nucleotide. CDR3 bases: TGCAGTGCTAGTGGGGGGGATCGGCCCCAGCATTTT. It is translated as CSASGGDRPQHF. The chain has TRBV20-1 and TRBJ1-5; a weak D match, TRBD1 (5 bases). The CDR3 is made up of 12 amino acids. The V end lost 3 bases, the J end lost 9 bases, and 12 bases lay between the germline ends. The germline gives CDR1 DFQATT, CDR2 SNEGSKA (reference sequence).

This clonotype was seen only a few times. This chain uses TRBV19 with TRBJ1-1; D not resolved. The germline V gene encodes CDR1 LNHDA and CDR2 SQIVND (reference sequence). V dropped 3 bases and J dropped 10 bases, with 12 bases sitting between them. This CDR3 contains 12 residues. CDR3 residues: CASSISPLGAFF. CDR3 bases: TGTGCCAGTAGTATTAGCCCCCTGGGAGCTTTCTTT.

The chain uses TRBV5-4 and TRBJ1-2; 12 bases fit TRBD1. The CDR3 sequence is 18 residues long. Germline values: CDR1 SGHNT, CDR2 YYREEE (reference sequence). With 5 bases clipped from V and 7 bases from J, the junction kept 18 bases outside the gene matches. CDR3 nucleotide sequence: TGTGCCAGCAGTTTGCTTGGGGGACAGGGGGCTCTCGGGAGTGGCTACACCTTC. Amino acid sequence: CASSLLGGQGALGSGYTF. The full variable domain, in which reference TRBV5-4 and TRBJ1-2 provide the parts outside the CDR3, is ETGVTQSPTHLIKTRGQQVTLRCSSQSGHNTVSWYQQALGQGPQFIFQYYREEENGRGNFPPRFSGLQFPNYSSELNVNALELDDSALYLCASSLLGGQGALGSGYTFGSGTRLTVV.

V is TRBV5-6 and J is TRBJ2-5; D is undetermined. The germline V gene encodes CDR1 SGHDT and CDR2 YYEEEE. The CDR3 spans 14 residues. The V end was cut by 1 base, the J end by 3 bases, with 10 bases between. In nucleotides, the CDR3 is TGTGCCAGCAGCTTGAGGATGGTCGAAGAGACCCAGTACTTC. It is translated as CASSLRMVEETQYF.

This clonotype was observed at least ten times. The rearrangement uses TRBV12-5 and TRBJ1-1; D is undetermined. The CDR3 contains 12 residues. Trimming shortened V by 6 bases and J by 8 bases, and 13 bases separated the two germline ends. Germline V CDR1 and CDR2: LGHNT, FRNRAP. The CDR3, as DNA: TGTGCTAGTGGCAAAGAAATCGGGGAAGCTTTCTTT. Amino acids: CASGKEIGEAFF.

Only a few counts were recorded for this clonotype. This chain uses TRBV6-5 with TRBJ1-2, with D tentatively TRBD1 (5 bases). Germline CDR1 is MNHEY and CDR2 is SVGAGI. V lost 2 bases, J lost 3 bases, and 13 bases lay in between. This CDR3 is built from 15 residues. The DNA for the CDR3 is TGTGCCAGCAGTTACACCGTGGGGGGTGACTATGGCTACACCTTC. Its protein is CASSYTVGGDYGYTF.

The rearrangement uses TRBV2 and TRBJ1-3, with unresolved D. The CDR3 totals 15 residues. Looked up from germline, CDR1 is SNHLY and CDR2 is FYNNEI. The V end lost 6 bases, the J end lost 0 bases, and 12 bases lay between the germline ends. Here the CDR3 reads CASSLAGDSGNTIYF. The CDR3 nucleotides are TGTGCCAGCAGCTTGGCAGGTGACTCTGGAAACACCATATATTTT.

This clonotype came up many times. The chain employs TRBV3-1 and TRBJ1-1; no firm D call. The CDR3 runs 13 residues. V was trimmed by 4 bases and J by 11 bases, leaving 17 bases between them. Germline assignment: CDR1 LGHDT and CDR2 YNNKEL (reference sequence). The CDR3 DNA reads TGTGCCAGCAGCCCAGCCCCTCGGGAAGAGGCTTTCTTT. Protein sequence: CASSPAPREEAFF.

In its sample, this clonotype was seen many times. The chain has TRBV3-1 and TRBJ2-4, with D possibly TRBD1 on 5 matching bases. Germline assignment: CDR1 LGHDT and CDR2 YNNKEL (reference sequence). The V and J ends lost 2 bases and 2 bases respectively, with 19 bases between them. The CDR3 covers 18 residues. The CDR3, as DNA: TGTGCCAGCAGCCAAAGCTCAAGCAGGGTACGGACCAAAAACATTCAGTACTTC. It is translated as CASSQSSSRVRTKNIQYF. Together with reference TRBV3-1 and TRBJ2-4, the CDR3 gives the full variable domain: DTAVSQTPKYLVTQMGNDKSIKCEQNLGHDTMYWYKQDSKKFLKIMFSYNNKELIINETVPNRFSPKSPDKAHLNLHINSLELGDSAVYFCASSQSSSRVRTKNIQYFGAGTRLSVL.

This clonotype has at least ten counts. The chain is built from TRBV6-1 and TRBJ2-1; D is ambiguous. Trimming pared 8 bases from V and 8 bases from J, leaving 13 bases between. The CDR3 is 12 amino acids. Germline CDR1 and CDR2: MNHNS and SASEGT. The CDR3 nucleotides read TGTGCCAGCTCAAGGTTTGGCGATGAGCAGTTCTTC. This sequence encodes CASSRFGDEQFF.

This clonotype was detected only a few times. The chain uses TRBV10-1 and TRBJ2-5, with a possible D match to TRBD2 (5 bases). Trimming left V 2 bases short and J 4 bases short, with 8 bases between. CDR3 size: 13 residues. The germline V gene has CDR1 WNHNN and CDR2 SYGVQD (reference sequence). DNA for the CDR3: TGCGCCAGCAGTGAGGAGGGAACAGAGACCCAGTACTTC. Its protein product is CASSEEGTETQYF.

This clonotype was observed at least ten times. The rearrangement links TRBV7-2 to TRBJ2-1, with D possibly TRBD1 on 6 matching bases. V dropped 1 base and J dropped 1 base, with 8 bases sitting between them. Germline CDR1 SGHTA, CDR2 FQGNSA. The CDR3 totals 15 residues. CDR3 coding DNA: TGTGCCAGCAGCTTAGATCAGGGGTCCTACAATGAGCAGTTCTTC. Its translation is CASSLDQGSYNEQFF. The entire variable domain, with the rest obtained from reference TRBV7-2 and TRBJ2-1, is as follows: GAGVSQSPSNKVTEKGKDVELRCDPISGHTALYWYRQSLGQGLEFLIYFQGNSAPDKSGLPSDRFSAERTGGSVSTLTIQRTQQEDSAVYLCASSLDQGSYNEQFFGPGTRLTVL.

This clonotype occurred a few times. The chain couples TRBV18 to TRBJ2-7; D possibly corresponds to TRBD1 (5 bases). The CDR3 covers 14 residues. Germline V gene lookup returns CDR1 KGHSH and CDR2 LQKENI. Trimming took 4 bases from V and 7 from J, leaving 17 bases between them. The CDR3 loop reads CASSLYSTAGEQYF. The CDR3 nucleotides are TGTGCCAGCTCACTCTACTCGACAGCCGGGGAGCAGTACTTC.

This clonotype was picked up many times. The chain employs TRBV7-9 and TRBJ2-7; TRBD2 aligns across 9 bases. Trimming at V came to 6 bases and at J to 3 bases, leaving 12 bases not matched to a gene. The CDR3 covers 16 residues. CDR1 is SEHNR and CDR2 is FQNEAQ in the germline V gene (reference sequence). The CDR3: CASSRDSSGAIYEQYF. In nucleotides, the CDR3 is TGTGCCAGCAGTCGGGACTCTAGCGGGGCTATCTACGAGCAGTACTTC.

The gene calls are TRBV28 and TRBJ1-1, with 7 bases aligning to TRBD1. The junction had 6 bases not matched to a gene; V was cut back by 4 bases and J by 1 base. Germline lookup yields CDR1 MDHEN and CDR2 SYDVKM. The CDR3 is 15 amino acids. CDR3 loop: CASSSYRGGNTEAFF. The CDR3 DNA sequence: TGTGCCAGCAGTTCCTACAGGGGAGGGAACACTGAAGCTTTCTTT.

Many counts were recorded for this clonotype. The J gene is TRBJ2-7, the V gene TRBV24-1, with TRBD1 as a possible D gene (5 bases). This CDR3 contains 14 residues. CDR1 is KGHDR, CDR2 SFDVKD, per germline. Trimming removed 3 bases at V and 0 bases at J, with 8 bases between. The CDR3 reads CATSDTGSSYEQYF. CDR3 DNA sequence: TGTGCCACCAGTGATACAGGAAGCTCCTACGAGCAGTACTTC.

The V gene is TRBV5-6, the J gene TRBJ1-2; unclear D gene. The V end lost 4 bases, the J end lost 2 bases, and 18 bases lay between the germline ends. Per the germline V gene, CDR1 is SGHDT and CDR2 is YYEEEE. This CDR3 has 16 residues. CDR3 sequence: CASSLRAAEPNYGYTF. The DNA for the CDR3 is TGTGCCAGCAGCCTAAGGGCCGCCGAACCCAACTATGGCTACACCTTC.

The table lists this clonotype with many counts. The chain has TRBV27 and TRBJ2-3, with a tentative D call TRBD2 (6 bases). Germline CDR1 is MNHEY and CDR2 is SMNVEV (reference sequence). V dropped 6 bases and J dropped 4 bases, with 14 bases sitting between them. This CDR3 spans 14 amino acids. The CDR3: CASSPRLESDTQYF. The CDR3 DNA reads TGTGCCAGCAGCCCTAGACTAGAGTCAGATACGCAGTATTTT.

The chain has TRBV10-3 and TRBJ2-1; 11 nucleotides agree with TRBD1. J lost 5 bases, V lost 7 bases, and 10 bases had no gene match. The CDR3 has 16 amino acids. The germline gives CDR1 ENHRY, CDR2 SYGVKD. The CDR3 DNA reads TGTGCCATCACTCGTAGTTCGGGACAGGGGGACAATGAGCAGTTCTTC. This encodes CAITRSSGQGDNEQFF.